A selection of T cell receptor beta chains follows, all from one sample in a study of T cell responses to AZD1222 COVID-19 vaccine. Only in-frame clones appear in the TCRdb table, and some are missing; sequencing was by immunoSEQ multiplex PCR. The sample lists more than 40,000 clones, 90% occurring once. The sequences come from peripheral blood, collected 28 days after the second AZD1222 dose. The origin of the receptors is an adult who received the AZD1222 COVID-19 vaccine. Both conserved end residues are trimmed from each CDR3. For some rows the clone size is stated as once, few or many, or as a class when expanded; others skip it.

ASSSHRDGGPLSYT	TRBV11-2	TRBJ1-2	NA	14
ASSLEPGDRGGQPQH	TRBV7-2	TRBJ1-5	NA	15
ASSIAQGAHSPLH	TRBV19	TRBJ1-6	NA	13
ASSLPTGRYEQY	TRBV5-6	TRBJ2-7	few	12
ASSAGTGGSYEQY	TRBV19	TRBJ2-7	NA	13
ASSRGPAEQY	TRBV12-3/TRBV12-4	TRBJ2-7	once	10
ASSPRGERNQPQH	TRBV4-1	TRBJ1-5	NA	13
ASSLGQGPGANVLT	TRBV11-2	TRBJ2-6	NA	14
ASSKTSGGGETQY	TRBV6-5	TRBJ2-5	NA	13
ASSVGSGNTEAF	TRBV9	TRBJ1-1	once	12
ASIRTDSGNTIY	TRBV6-5	TRBJ1-3	NA	12
ASGLSGGGVTQY	TRBV7-2	TRBJ2-5	NA	12
ASSQDRDYKTQY	TRBV4-2	TRBJ2-5	NA	12
AWSAPGDSPLH	TRBV30	TRBJ1-6	few	11
ASSIDSLYNSPLH	TRBV11-2	TRBJ1-6	NA	13
ASSLSSGNTIY	TRBV11-3	TRBJ1-3	NA	11
ASSERGGPGKNIQY	TRBV7-2	TRBJ2-4	NA	14
ASSYESSYNSPLH	TRBV6-5	TRBJ1-6	NA	13
ASSVGPVNQPQH	TRBV9	TRBJ1-5	few	12
ASSPKIGTEAF	TRBV14	TRBJ1-1	few	11
ASSLWVMTSGNTIY	TRBV5-6	TRBJ1-3	NA	14
ASSTRTGDLQAF	TRBV11-2	TRBJ1-1	NA	12
ASSLVARGGTGNTIY	TRBV11-2	TRBJ1-3	NA	15
ATSGQGNYGYT	TRBV15	TRBJ1-2	NA	11
ASSQELGNYEQY	TRBV4-3	TRBJ2-7	NA	12
ASSFSGVGNEQF	TRBV5-4	TRBJ2-1	NA	12
ASSLIQGPNQPQH	TRBV27	TRBJ1-5	NA	13
SVPPGDTEAF	TRBV29-1	TRBJ1-1	NA	10
ASTPSGRNTEAF	TRBV6-5	TRBJ1-1	NA	12
ASSWQPGLANEQF	TRBV7-9	TRBJ2-1	NA	13
ATTNLIYNNEQF	TRBV6-5	TRBJ2-1	NA	12
ASSMDFNYGYT	TRBV5-1	TRBJ1-2	NA	11
ASRGLYEQY	TRBV19	TRBJ2-7	NA	9
ASRTGVNTGELF	TRBV7-9	TRBJ2-2	NA	12
ASSQDRNDEQY	TRBV3-1/TRBV3-2	TRBJ2-7	NA	11
SVQGQLTNNEQF	TRBV29-1	TRBJ2-1	NA	12
ASSHTGTGFATEAF	TRBV9	TRBJ1-1	NA	14